These 30 T cell receptor beta chains were all obtained from the same sample, sequenced in a study of T-cell reconstitution after alpha-beta-depleted transplantation in children. The TCRbeta library incorporated unique molecular identifiers. In TCRdb, the PCR reads were re-called with MiXCR into one record per CDR3 protein. The sample yields about 400,000 distinct CDR3 sequences, around 21% seen once. The sequencing here drew on PBMCs from the stem cell graft donor, taken from the stem cell graft. The receptors come from a human donor who donated a stem cell graft to a child with acute myeloid leukemia.

In this sample, this clonotype turned up a few times. The CDR3 here is CSVGSFVAGTYNEQFF. CDR3 DNA sequence: TGCAGCGTTGGATCATTCGTGGCGGGAACCTACAATGAGCAGTTCTTC. This chain uses TRBV29-1 with TRBJ2-1; possible D gene TRBD2, 6 bases. Looked up from germline, CDR1 is SQVTM and CDR2 is ANQGSEA. This CDR3 comprises 16 residues. V was cut by 4 bases and J by 2 bases, with 18 bases left in between.

This clonotype came up a few times. The chain employs TRBV29-1 and TRBJ2-6, with a tentative D call TRBD2 (6 bases). Germline assignment: CDR1 SQVTM and CDR2 ANQGSEA. Between the trimmed V and J ends, which lost 2 bases and 3 bases, there was a span of 11 bases. This CDR3 is built from 15 residues. The CDR3 nucleotides read TGCAGCGTTGAAATGGGGGGAGGTGGGGCCAACGTCCTGACTTTC. It specifies CSVEMGGGGANVLTF.

The chain employs TRBV5-6 and TRBJ2-6, with D unclear. Trimming removed 7 bases at V and 0 bases at J, with 23 bases between. CDR3 size: 19 residues. Germline CDR1 reads SGHDT; CDR2 reads YYEEEE. In DNA form, the CDR3 reads TGTGCCAGCCGCCCATTGGTCGGACGGAAAGACTCTGGGGCCAACGTCCTGACTTTC. It yields the protein CASRPLVGRKDSGANVLTF. Full variable domain (outside the CDR3, taken from reference TRBV5-6 and TRBJ2-6): DAGVTQSPTHLIKTRGQQVTLRCSPKSGHDTVSWYQQALGQGPQFIFQYYEEEERQRGNFPDRFSGHQFPNYSSELNVNALLLGDSALYLCASRPLVGRKDSGANVLTFGAGSRLTVL.

The chain links TRBV12-3 or TRBV12-4 to TRBJ1-5, with no clear D. Trimming left V 8 bases short and J 1 base short, with 9 bases between. The length of the CDR3 is 13 residues. CDR3 DNA: TGTGCCAGCCGTACGGCCAGCAATCAGCCCCAGCATTTT. It codes for CASRTASNQPQHF.

This clonotype occurred a few times. The genes are TRBV10-3 and TRBJ1-2, with a tentative D call TRBD1 (5 bases). This CDR3 has 18 residues. Germline values: CDR1 ENHRY, CDR2 SYGVKD. The V gene lost 3 bases and the J gene lost 2 bases, with 22 bases spanning the gap. DNA of the CDR3: TGTGCCATCAGTGACCACCCGGGGGACCCGAACCCCAACTATGGCTACACCTTC. Amino acid sequence: CAISDHPGDPNPNYGYTF.

This clonotype showed up just a few times. The CDR3 protein is CSASSGGSYTF. CDR3 bases: TGCAGCGCTAGCTCAGGGGGCAGCTACACCTTC. This chain links TRBV29-1 with TRBJ1-2; 8 nucleotides align to TRBD1. The CDR3 spans 11 residues. V was pared by 7 bases and J by 9 bases, with 7 bases of the junction left unmatched. From germline, CDR1 is SQVTM and CDR2 ANQGSEA.

The V and J genes are TRBV7-8 and TRBJ2-7; 10 bases are a match to TRBD1. Germline CDR1 SGHVS, CDR2 FQNEAQ. There are 13 residues in the CDR3. V shed 5 bases and J 6 bases; nucleotides not matched to a gene: 4. CDR3 nucleotides: TGTGCCAGCAGCATAGACAGGGGGCGCGAGCAGTACTTC. It yields the protein CASSIDRGREQYF.

The rearrangement uses TRBV24-1 and TRBJ1-1, with a possible D match to TRBD1 (5 bases). V lost 1 base, J lost 5 bases, and 13 bases lay in between. The CDR3 has 15 residues. Germline CDR1 reads KGHDR; CDR2 reads SFDVKD. CDR3 amino acids: CATSDFDSSRTEAFF. CDR3 coding DNA: TGTGCCACCAGTGATTTTGACAGTAGTCGGACTGAAGCTTTCTTT.

This clonotype was seen only a few times. V usage is TRBV5-1 and J usage is TRBJ2-2; D uncertain. V lost 0 bases and J lost 1, with 4 bases in between. The germline gives CDR1 SGHRS, CDR2 YFSETQ. The CDR3 covers 14 residues. The CDR3 loop reads CASSLAWNTGELFF. The CDR3 region has the DNA TGCGCCAGCAGCTTGGCCTGGAACACCGGGGAGCTGTTTTTT.

Only a few counts were recorded for this clonotype. V is TRBV6-1 and J is TRBJ2-1, with TRBD1 as a possible D gene (6 bases). The CDR3 contains 16 residues. Germline V gene data show CDR1 as MNHNS and CDR2 as SASEGT. The V end lost 4 bases, the J end lost 8 bases, and 21 bases lay between the germline ends. The CDR3 sequence is CASSGGPRRSGDEQFF. CDR3 nucleotide sequence: TGTGCCAGCAGTGGCGGGCCACGGCGGTCAGGGGATGAGCAGTTCTTC.

This chain connects TRBV6-6 to TRBJ1-1; possibly TRBD1 for D (5 bases). CDR1 is MNHNY and CDR2 is SVGAGI in the germline V gene (reference sequence). The V and J ends lost 2 bases and 7 bases respectively, with 11 bases between them. The CDR3 covers 13 residues. The CDR3 sequence: CASSYTDGGEAFF. DNA of the CDR3: TGTGCCAGCAGTTACACGGATGGGGGTGAAGCTTTCTTT.

This clonotype was seen many times. The rearrangement joins TRBV20-1 to TRBJ2-3, with D perhaps matching TRBD2 (5 bases). The CDR3 is made up of 13 amino acids. The V end lost 5 bases, the J end lost 0 bases, and 9 bases lay between the germline ends. Germline CDR1 and CDR2: DFQATT and SNEGSKA (reference sequence). CDR3 sequence (DNA): TGCAGTGCTCCATGGACTAGCACAGATACGCAGTATTTT. Protein: CSAPWTSTDTQYF.

This sequence joins TRBV5-1 and TRBJ2-3; D is unresolved. Trimming removed 7 bases from V and 4 bases from J, with 4 bases in between. Looked up from germline, CDR1 is SGHRS and CDR2 is YFSETQ. This CDR3 is 10 amino acids long. CDR3 DNA: TGCGCCAGCGACGCAGATACGCAGTATTTT. It codes for CASDADTQYF.

This clonotype was counted many times. The gene calls are TRBV6-4 and TRBJ2-1; D remains unclear. The V gene's germline CDR1 is MRHNA and CDR2 SNTAGT. The CDR3 totals 13 residues. Trimming stripped 0 bases from V and 4 bases from J, with 4 bases between. In DNA form, the CDR3 reads TGTGCCAGCAGTGACTCTGAGTACAATGAGCAGTTCTTC. Translating it yields CASSDSEYNEQFF.

The gene calls are TRBV28 and TRBJ1-5; 9 bases match TRBD1. The CDR3 is 15 amino acids. J gave up 5 bases and V 7 bases, and 9 bases lay outside the gene matches. Germline V gives CDR1 MDHEN, CDR2 SYDVKM. DNA of the CDR3: TGTGCCAGCAACTCGATCTGGGACAGGGATCAGCCCCAGCATTTT. Amino acid sequence: CASNSIWDRDQPQHF.

This clonotype appeared a few times. The V and J genes are TRBV21-1 and TRBJ2-5; the D call of TRBD2 is as the table states it, not checked on the DNA. TRBV21-1 is annotated as a pseudogene. The length of the CDR3 is 17 residues. CDR3 amino acids: CASTQGMAGGDQETQYF. The CDR3 region has the DNA TGTGCCAGCACCCAGGGAATGGCGGGAGGGGATCAAGAGACCCAGTACTTC.

The chain uses TRBV29-1 and TRBJ1-2; 9 nucleotides agree with TRBD1. The V and J ends lost 3 bases and 3 bases, in that order; junction bases with no gene match: 8. This CDR3 is 15 amino acids long. Germline values: CDR1 SQVTM, CDR2 ANQGSEA. CDR3 coding DNA: TGCAGCGTTGAGCTCCGGGACAGGGAAGACTATGGCTACACCTTC. Translating gives CSVELRDREDYGYTF.

The V and J genes are TRBV5-1 and TRBJ2-3; D is perhaps TRBD2 (5 bases). V was pared by 7 bases and J by 4 bases, with 13 bases between. The CDR3 has 13 residues. Germline V lookup: CDR1 SGHRS, CDR2 YFSETQ. The CDR3 DNA reads TGCGCCAGCGGCACTAGTCCGGCAGATACGCAGTATTTT. Residues: CASGTSPADTQYF.

This clonotype has at least ten counts. This sequence joins TRBV15 and TRBJ2-1; either TRBD1 or TRBD2 may fit D (5 bases each). This CDR3 has 13 residues. Germline CDR1 LNHNV, CDR2 YYDKDF (reference sequence). V was trimmed by 6 bases and J by 6 bases, leaving 12 bases between them. The CDR3 nucleotides read TGTGCCACCAGTGGGGACCCAGGCAATGAGCAGTTCTTC. Translated, it gives CATSGDPGNEQFF.

This clonotype was found a few times. This chain connects TRBV7-2 to TRBJ2-7; D is possibly TRBD2 (6 bases). The CDR3 runs 15 residues. Germline loops: CDR1 SGHTA, CDR2 FQGNSA. V was trimmed by 1 base and J by 3 bases, leaving 13 bases between them. DNA for the CDR3: TGTGCCAGCAGCTTAGGATCGGGGGAGTACTACGAGCAGTACTTC. This encodes CASSLGSGEYYEQYF.

Concerning this clonotype itself: This may arise from a read error, as a much more abundant clone is one base away. The genes are TRBV29-1 and TRBJ2-1; D perhaps matches TRBD1 (6 bases). Trimming stripped 5 bases from V and 8 bases from J, with 13 bases between. There are 12 residues in the CDR3. Germline V CDR1 and CDR2: SQVTM, ANQGSEA. The CDR3 nucleotides are TGCAGCGTTAACAGGGCAGACCATGAGCAGTTCTTC. Encoded protein: CSVNRADHEQFF.

V gene TRBV28 combines with J gene TRBJ1-1; 8 bases line up with TRBD1. This CDR3 is built from 15 residues. CDR1 is MDHEN, CDR2 SYDVKM, per germline. V gave up 4 bases and J gave up 0 bases; unmatched junction bases: 4. CDR3 loop: CASSWDRTMNTEAFF. The CDR3 DNA is TGTGCCAGCAGTTGGGACAGGACCATGAACACTGAAGCTTTCTTT.

This clonotype came up a few times. The chain links TRBV7-2 to TRBJ2-1; 9 bases match TRBD2. The CDR3 is 15 amino acids. Germline lookup yields CDR1 SGHTA and CDR2 FQGNSA. V trimming: 5 bases; J trimming: 4 bases; junction bases outside the gene matches: 6. DNA of the CDR3: TGTGCCAGCAGCCAACGGACTAGCGCTTACAATGAGCAGTTCTTC. Translated, it gives CASSQRTSAYNEQFF.

This clonotype came up many times. V usage is TRBV24-1 and J usage is TRBJ2-3; D remains unclear. The ends were cut back, 7 bases at V and 5 bases at J, with 9 bases in the middle. This CDR3 contains 12 residues. Germline-derived CDR1 and CDR2 are KGHDR and SFDVKD. The CDR3 sequence is CATSFRQDTQYF. For the CDR3, the DNA is TGTGCCACCAGCTTCCGGCAAGATACGCAGTATTTT.

The V call is TRBV7-6, the J call TRBJ2-2, with D perhaps given as TRBD1 or TRBD2 (5 bases each). The CDR3 sequence is 14 residues long. CDR1 SGHVS and CDR2 FNYEAQ come from the germline V gene. V gave up 5 bases and J gave up 3 bases, with 10 bases separating them. This CDR3 reads CASSKRGYTGELFF. The CDR3 DNA reads as TGTGCCAGCAGCAAGAGGGGATACACCGGGGAGCTGTTTTTT.

V gene TRBV18 combines with J gene TRBJ2-7; 7 bases are shared with TRBD2. Trimming removed 3 bases from V and 0 bases from J; junction bases left unmatched: 5. The CDR3 length is 15 residues. CDR1 and CDR2 (germline): KGHSH, LQKENI. The CDR3 DNA reads as TGTGCCAGCTCACCCTCTAGCGGTGGCTCCTACGAGCAGTACTTC. Translated, it gives CASSPSSGGSYEQYF.

The table lists this clonotype with a few counts. The chain combines TRBV12-3 or TRBV12-4 with TRBJ1-2; 7 nucleotides align to TRBD1. V gave up 3 bases and J gave up 6 bases; unmatched junction bases: 4. The CDR3 loop spans 13 amino acids. DNA for the CDR3: TGTGCCAGCAGTTTCACAGGGGTTCATGGCTACACCTTC. This gives the protein CASSFTGVHGYTF.

This clonotype was observed at least ten times. The chain combines TRBV20-1 with TRBJ2-1; D is possibly TRBD1 (6 bases). The V and J ends lost 5 bases and 8 bases respectively, with 22 bases between them. This CDR3 spans 15 amino acids. Germline CDR1 is DFQATT and CDR2 is SNEGSKA (reference sequence). The chain's CDR3 is CSAAQWGQWGDEQFF. As DNA, the CDR3 is TGCAGTGCTGCACAGTGGGGGCAGTGGGGTGATGAGCAGTTCTTC.

The table lists this clonotype with many counts. This sequence joins TRBV6-5 and TRBJ2-3; D is possibly TRBD1 or TRBD2 (5 bases each). This CDR3 spans 13 amino acids. Between the trimmed V and J ends, which lost 2 bases and 5 bases, there was a span of 8 bases. Germline V gene sequence: CDR1 MNHEY, CDR2 SVGAGI. The CDR3 loop reads CASSYGGIDTQYF. The CDR3, as DNA: TGTGCCAGCAGTTACGGGGGAATAGATACGCAGTATTTT.

The V and J genes are TRBV5-1 and TRBJ2-1; maybe TRBD2 (6 bases). This CDR3 comprises 16 residues. Germline assignment: CDR1 SGHRS and CDR2 YFSETQ. V lost 3 bases and J 3 bases, leaving 16 bases between the germline ends. CDR3 nucleotide sequence: TGCGCCAGCAGCTCCCTGGGCGGGAATGACTACAATGAGCAGTTCTTC. This gives the protein CASSSLGGNDYNEQFF.